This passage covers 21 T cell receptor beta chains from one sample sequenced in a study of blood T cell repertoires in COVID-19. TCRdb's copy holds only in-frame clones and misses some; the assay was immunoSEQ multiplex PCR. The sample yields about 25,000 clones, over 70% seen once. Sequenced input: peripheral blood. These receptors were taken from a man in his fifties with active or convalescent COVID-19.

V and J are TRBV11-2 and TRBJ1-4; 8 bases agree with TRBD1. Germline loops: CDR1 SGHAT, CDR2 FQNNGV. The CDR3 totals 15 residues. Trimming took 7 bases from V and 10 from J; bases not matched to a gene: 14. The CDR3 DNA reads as TGTGCCAGCACCTCCTACAGGGGGGGACTTGGAAAACTGTTTTTT. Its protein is CASTSYRGGLGKLFF. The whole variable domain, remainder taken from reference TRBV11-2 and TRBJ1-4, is EAGVAQSPRYKIIEKRQSVAFWCNPISGHATLYWYQQILGQGPKLLIQFQNNGVVDDSQLPKDRFSAERLKGVDSTLKIQPAKLEDSAVYLCASTSYRGGLGKLFFGSGTQLSVL.

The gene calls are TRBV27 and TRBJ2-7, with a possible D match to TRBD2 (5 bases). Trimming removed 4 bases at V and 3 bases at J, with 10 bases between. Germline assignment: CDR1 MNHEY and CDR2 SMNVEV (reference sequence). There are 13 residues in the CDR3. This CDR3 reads CASSSGNYYEQYF. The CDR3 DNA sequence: TGTGCCAGCAGTTCCGGGAACTACTACGAGCAGTACTTC.

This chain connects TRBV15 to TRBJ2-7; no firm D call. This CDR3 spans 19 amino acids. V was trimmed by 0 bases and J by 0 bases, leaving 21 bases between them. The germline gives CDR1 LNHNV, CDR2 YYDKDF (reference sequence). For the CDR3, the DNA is TGTGCCACCAGCAGAGATCGGTTTTCAGGCCGCGACAACTCCTACGAGCAGTACTTC. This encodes CATSRDRFSGRDNSYEQYF. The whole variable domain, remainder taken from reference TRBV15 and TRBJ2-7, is DAMVIQNPRYQVTQFGKPVTLSCSQTLNHNVMYWYQQKSSQAPKLLFHYYDKDFNNEADTPDNFQSRRPNTSFCFLDIRSPGLGDTAMYLCATSRDRFSGRDNSYEQYFGPGTRLTVT.

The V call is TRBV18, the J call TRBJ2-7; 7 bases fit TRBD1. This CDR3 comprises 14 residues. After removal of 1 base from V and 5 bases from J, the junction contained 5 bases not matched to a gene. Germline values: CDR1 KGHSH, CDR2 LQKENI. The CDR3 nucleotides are TGTGCCAGCTCACCACAGACAGGGTCTCACGAGCAGTACTTC. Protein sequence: CASSPQTGSHEQYF.

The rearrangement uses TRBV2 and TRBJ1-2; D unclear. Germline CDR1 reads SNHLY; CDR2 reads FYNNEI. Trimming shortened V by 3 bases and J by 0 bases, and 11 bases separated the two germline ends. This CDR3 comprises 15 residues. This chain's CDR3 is CASSEGVAANYGYTF. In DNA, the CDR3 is TGTGCCAGCAGTGAGGGAGTCGCAGCTAACTATGGCTACACCTTC.

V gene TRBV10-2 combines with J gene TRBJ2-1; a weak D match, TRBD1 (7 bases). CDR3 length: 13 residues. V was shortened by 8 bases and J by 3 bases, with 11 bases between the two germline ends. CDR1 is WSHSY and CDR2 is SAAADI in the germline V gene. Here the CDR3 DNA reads TGCGCCAGCGATCAGGGGGGCTACAATGAGCAGTTCTTC. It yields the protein CASDQGGYNEQFF.

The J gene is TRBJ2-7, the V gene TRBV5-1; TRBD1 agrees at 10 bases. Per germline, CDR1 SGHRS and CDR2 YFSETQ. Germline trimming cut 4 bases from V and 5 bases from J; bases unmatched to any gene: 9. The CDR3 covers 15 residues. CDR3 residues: CASSHNGQGVDEQYF. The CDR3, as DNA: TGCGCCAGCAGCCACAACGGACAGGGGGTAGACGAGCAGTACTTC.

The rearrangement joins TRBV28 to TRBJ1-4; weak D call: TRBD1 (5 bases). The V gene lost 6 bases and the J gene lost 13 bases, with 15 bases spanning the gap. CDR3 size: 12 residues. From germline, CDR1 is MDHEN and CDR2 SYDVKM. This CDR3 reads CASRGTSLGLFF. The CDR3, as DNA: TGTGCCAGCAGGGGGACTTCCTTGGGACTGTTTTTT.

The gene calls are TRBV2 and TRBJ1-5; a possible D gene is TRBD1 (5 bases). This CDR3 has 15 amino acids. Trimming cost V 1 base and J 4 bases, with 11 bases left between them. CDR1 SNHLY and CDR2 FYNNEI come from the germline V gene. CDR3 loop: CASSEGGAGNQPQHF. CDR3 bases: TGTGCCAGCAGTGAAGGGGGCGCGGGGAATCAGCCCCAGCATTTT.

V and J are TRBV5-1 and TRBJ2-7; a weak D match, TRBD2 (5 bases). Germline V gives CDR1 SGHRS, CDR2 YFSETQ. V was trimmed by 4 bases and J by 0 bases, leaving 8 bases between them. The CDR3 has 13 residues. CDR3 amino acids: CASSPGSSYEQYF. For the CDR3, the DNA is TGCGCCAGCAGCCCGGGGAGCTCCTACGAGCAGTACTTC.

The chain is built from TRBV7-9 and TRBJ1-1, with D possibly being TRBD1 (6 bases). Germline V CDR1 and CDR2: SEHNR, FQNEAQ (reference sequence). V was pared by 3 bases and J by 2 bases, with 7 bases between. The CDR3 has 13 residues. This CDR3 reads CASSLGANTEAFF. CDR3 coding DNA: TGTGCCAGCAGCTTGGGGGCTAACACTGAAGCTTTCTTT. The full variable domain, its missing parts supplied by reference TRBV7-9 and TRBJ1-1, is DTGVSQNPRHKITKRGQNVTFRCDPISEHNRLYWYRQTLGQGPEFLTYFQNEAQLEKSRLLSDRFSAERPKGSFSTLEIQRTEQGDSAMYLCASSLGANTEAFFGQGTRLTVV.

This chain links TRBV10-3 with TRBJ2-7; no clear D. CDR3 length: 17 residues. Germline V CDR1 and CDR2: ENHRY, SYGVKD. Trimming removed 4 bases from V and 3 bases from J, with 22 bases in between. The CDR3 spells CAISVPLMTVGSYEQYF. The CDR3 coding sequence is TGTGCCATCAGTGTTCCGTTAATGACGGTGGGCAGCTACGAGCAGTACTTC.

CDR3 protein: CASSLAGDRNEKLFF. Here the CDR3 DNA reads TGCGCCAGCAGCCTAGCGGGGGACAGAAATGAAAAACTGTTTTTT. This chain uses TRBV4-1 with TRBJ1-4; 7 bases match TRBD1. CDR3 length: 15 residues. Germline loops: CDR1 MGHRA, CDR2 YSYEKL. Trimming at V came to 4 bases and at J to 5 bases, leaving 7 bases not matched to a gene.

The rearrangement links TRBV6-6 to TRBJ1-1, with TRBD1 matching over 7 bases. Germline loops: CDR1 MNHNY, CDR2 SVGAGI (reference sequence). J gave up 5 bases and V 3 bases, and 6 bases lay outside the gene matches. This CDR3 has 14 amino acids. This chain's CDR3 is CASSYTGVRTEAFF. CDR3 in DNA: TGTGCCAGCAGTTATACAGGGGTGAGAACTGAAGCTTTCTTT.

The CDR3 sequence: CASCKYQPGQKNTEAFF. The CDR3 DNA sequence: TGTGCCAGCTGTAAATACCAACCGGGACAGAAGAACACTGAAGCTTTCTTT. The chain carries TRBV7-9 and TRBJ1-1; 7 bases match TRBD1. CDR3 length: 17 amino acids. Trimming removed 8 bases from V and 1 base from J; junction bases left unmatched: 16. CDR1 SEHNR and CDR2 FQNEAQ come from the germline V gene (reference sequence).

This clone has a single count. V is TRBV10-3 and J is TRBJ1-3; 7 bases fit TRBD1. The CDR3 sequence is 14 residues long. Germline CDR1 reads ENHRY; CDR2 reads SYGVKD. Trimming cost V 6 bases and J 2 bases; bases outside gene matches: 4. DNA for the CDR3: TGTGCCATCAGCCAACAGGGGCCTGGAAACACCATATATTTT. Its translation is CAISQQGPGNTIYF.

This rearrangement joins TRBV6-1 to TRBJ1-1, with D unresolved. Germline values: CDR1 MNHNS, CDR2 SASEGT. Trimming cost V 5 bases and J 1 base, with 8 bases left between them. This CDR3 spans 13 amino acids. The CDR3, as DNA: TGTGCCAGCAGTTTATACGGGAACACTGAAGCTTTCTTT. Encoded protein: CASSLYGNTEAFF.

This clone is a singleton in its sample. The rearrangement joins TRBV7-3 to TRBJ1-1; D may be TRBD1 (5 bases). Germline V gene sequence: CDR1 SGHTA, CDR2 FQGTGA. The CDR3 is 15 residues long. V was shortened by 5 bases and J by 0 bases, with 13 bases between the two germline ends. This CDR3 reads CASSPQAGMNTEAFF. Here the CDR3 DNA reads TGTGCCAGCAGCCCACAGGCGGGGATGAACACTGAAGCTTTCTTT.

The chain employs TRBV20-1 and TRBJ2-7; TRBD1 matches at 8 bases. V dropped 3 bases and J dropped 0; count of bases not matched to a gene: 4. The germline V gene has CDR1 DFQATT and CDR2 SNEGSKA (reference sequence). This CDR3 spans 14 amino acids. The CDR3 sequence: CSASRGTGSYEQYF. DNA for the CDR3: TGCAGTGCTAGTCGGGGGACAGGCTCCTACGAGCAGTACTTC.

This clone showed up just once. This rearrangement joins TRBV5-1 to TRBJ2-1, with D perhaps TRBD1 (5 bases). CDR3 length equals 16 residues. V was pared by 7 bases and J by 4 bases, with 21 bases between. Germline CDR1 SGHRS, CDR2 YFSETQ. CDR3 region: CASLQGPQEPYNEQFF. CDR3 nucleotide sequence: TGCGCCAGCCTGCAGGGTCCCCAGGAGCCATACAATGAGCAGTTCTTC.

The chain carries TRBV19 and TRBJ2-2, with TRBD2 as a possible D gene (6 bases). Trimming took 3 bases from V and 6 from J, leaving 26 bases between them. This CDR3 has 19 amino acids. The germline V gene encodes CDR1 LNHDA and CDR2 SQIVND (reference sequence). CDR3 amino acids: CASSILGTSAPQGSGELFF. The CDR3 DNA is TGTGCCAGTAGTATTCTAGGGACTTCTGCTCCACAAGGGTCCGGGGAGCTGTTTTTT.